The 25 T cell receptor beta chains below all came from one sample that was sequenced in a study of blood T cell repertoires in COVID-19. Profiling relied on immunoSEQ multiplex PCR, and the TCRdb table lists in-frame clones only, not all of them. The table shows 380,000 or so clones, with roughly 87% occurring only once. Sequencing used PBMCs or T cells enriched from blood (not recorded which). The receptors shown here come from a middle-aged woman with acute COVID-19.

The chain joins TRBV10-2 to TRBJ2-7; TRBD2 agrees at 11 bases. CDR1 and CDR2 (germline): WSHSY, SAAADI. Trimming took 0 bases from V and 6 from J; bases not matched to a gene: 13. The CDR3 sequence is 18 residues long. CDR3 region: CASSESSTSGGPRFEQYF. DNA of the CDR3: TGCGCCAGCAGTGAGTCGTCTACTAGCGGGGGACCACGGTTCGAGCAGTACTTC.

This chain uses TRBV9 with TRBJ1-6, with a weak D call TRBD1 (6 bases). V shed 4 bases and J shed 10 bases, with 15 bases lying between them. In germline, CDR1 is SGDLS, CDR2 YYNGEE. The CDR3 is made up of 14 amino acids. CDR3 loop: CASSPSGGFSPLHF. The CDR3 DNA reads TGTGCCAGCAGCCCCTCTGGGGGCTTCTCACCCCTCCACTTT.

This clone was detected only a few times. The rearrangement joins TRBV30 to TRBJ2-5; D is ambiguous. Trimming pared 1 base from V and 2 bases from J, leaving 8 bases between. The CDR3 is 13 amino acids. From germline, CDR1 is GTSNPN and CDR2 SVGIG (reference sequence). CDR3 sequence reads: CAWSEELQETQYF. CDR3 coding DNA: TGTGCCTGGAGTGAGGAGTTACAAGAGACCCAGTACTTC.

CDR3 in DNA: TGTGCCAGCACTCAGACGGGGGACGGAGCTAACTATGGCTACACCTTC. Translation gives CASTQTGDGANYGYTF. V usage is TRBV6-6 and J usage is TRBJ1-2, with D maybe TRBD1 (5 bases). The CDR3 contains 16 residues. Germline CDR1 reads MNHNY; CDR2 reads SVGAGI (reference sequence). Trimming stripped 7 bases from V and 0 bases from J, with 18 bases between.

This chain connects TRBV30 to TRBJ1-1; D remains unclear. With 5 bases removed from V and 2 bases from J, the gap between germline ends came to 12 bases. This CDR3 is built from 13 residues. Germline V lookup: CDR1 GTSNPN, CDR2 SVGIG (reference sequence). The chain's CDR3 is CAWLDGGNTEAFF. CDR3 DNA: TGTGCCTGGTTGGACGGAGGAAACACTGAAGCTTTCTTT.

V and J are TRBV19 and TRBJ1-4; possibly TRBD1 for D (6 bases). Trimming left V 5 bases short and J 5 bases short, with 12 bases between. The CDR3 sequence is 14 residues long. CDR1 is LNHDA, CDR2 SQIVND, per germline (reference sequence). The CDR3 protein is CASSSRTVNEKLFF. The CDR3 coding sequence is TGTGCCAGTAGTTCTAGGACAGTAAATGAAAAACTGTTTTTT.

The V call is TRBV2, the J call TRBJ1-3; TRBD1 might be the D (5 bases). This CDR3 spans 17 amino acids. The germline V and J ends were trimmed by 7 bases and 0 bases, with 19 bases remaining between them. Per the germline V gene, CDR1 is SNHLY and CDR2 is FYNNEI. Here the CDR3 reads CASNTGYAQISGNTIYF. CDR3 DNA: TGTGCCAGCAACACAGGATATGCTCAGATCTCTGGAAACACCATATATTTT.

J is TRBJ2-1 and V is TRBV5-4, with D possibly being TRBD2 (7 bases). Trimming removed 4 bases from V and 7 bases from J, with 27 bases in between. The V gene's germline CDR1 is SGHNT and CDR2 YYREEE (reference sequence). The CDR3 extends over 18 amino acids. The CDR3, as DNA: TGTGCCAGCAGCGCCGTGTGGGGGGGGCCTTTCTCTCAAAATGAGCAGTTCTTC. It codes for CASSAVWGGPFSQNEQFF.

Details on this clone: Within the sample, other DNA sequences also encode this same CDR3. CDR3: CASSYSGGEEKLFF. The CDR3 DNA reads as TGTGCCAGCAGTTACTCCGGGGGAGAGGAAAAACTGTTTTTT. The V call is TRBV6-5, the J call TRBJ1-4; TRBD1 might be the D (5 bases). V shed 0 bases and J shed 8 bases, with 10 bases lying between them. CDR1 and CDR2 from the germline V gene are MNHEY and SVGAGI. This CDR3 spans 14 amino acids.

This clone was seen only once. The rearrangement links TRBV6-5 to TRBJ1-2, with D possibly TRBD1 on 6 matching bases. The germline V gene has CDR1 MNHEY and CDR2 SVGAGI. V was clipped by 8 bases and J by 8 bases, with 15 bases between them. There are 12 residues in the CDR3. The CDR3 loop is CASQLQGSGYTF. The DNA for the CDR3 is TGTGCCAGCCAATTACAGGGTTCCGGCTACACCTTC.

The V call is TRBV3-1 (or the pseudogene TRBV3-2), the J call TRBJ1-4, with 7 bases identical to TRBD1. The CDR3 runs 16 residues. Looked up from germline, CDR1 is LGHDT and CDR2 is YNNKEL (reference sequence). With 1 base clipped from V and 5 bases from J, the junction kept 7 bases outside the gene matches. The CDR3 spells CASSQAGQEPNEKLFF. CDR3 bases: TGTGCCAGCAGCCAAGCCGGACAGGAACCAAATGAAAAACTGTTTTTT.

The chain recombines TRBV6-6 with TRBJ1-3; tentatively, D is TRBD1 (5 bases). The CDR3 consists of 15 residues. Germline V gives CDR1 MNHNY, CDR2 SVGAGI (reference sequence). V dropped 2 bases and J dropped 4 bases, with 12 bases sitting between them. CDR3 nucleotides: TGTGCCAGCAGTTACCCCGCGGGGCTGGGAAACACCATATATTTT. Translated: CASSYPAGLGNTIYF.

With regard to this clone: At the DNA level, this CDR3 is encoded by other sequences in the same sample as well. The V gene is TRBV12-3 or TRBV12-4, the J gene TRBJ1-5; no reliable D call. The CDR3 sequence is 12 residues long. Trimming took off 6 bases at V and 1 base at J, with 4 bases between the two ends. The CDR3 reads CASRQSNQPQHF. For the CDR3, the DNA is TGTGCCAGCAGGCAGAGCAATCAGCCCCAGCATTTT.

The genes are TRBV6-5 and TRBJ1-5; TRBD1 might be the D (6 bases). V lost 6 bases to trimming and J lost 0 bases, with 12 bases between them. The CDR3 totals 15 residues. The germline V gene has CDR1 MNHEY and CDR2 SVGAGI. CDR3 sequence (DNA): TGTGCCAGCAGCTCGACAGGAAATAGCAATCAGCCCCAGCATTTT. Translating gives CASSSTGNSNQPQHF.

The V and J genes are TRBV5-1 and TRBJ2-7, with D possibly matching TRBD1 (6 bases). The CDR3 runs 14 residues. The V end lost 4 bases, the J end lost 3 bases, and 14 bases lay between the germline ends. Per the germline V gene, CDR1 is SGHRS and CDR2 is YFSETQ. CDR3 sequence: CASSPRGIGYEQYF. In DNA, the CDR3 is TGCGCCAGCAGCCCAAGGGGGATCGGCTACGAGCAGTACTTC.

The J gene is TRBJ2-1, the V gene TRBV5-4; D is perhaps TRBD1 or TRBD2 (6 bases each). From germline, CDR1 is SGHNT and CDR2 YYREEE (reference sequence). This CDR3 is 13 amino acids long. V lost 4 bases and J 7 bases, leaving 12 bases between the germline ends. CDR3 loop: CASSLGGLNEQFF. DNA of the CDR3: TGTGCCAGCAGCCTGGGGGGCCTAAATGAGCAGTTCTTC.

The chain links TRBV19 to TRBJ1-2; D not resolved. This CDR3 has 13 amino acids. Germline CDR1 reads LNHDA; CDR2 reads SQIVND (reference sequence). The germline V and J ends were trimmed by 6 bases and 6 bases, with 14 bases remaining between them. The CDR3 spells CASRERMENGYTF. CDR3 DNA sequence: TGTGCCAGTAGGGAAAGGATGGAGAATGGCTACACCTTC.

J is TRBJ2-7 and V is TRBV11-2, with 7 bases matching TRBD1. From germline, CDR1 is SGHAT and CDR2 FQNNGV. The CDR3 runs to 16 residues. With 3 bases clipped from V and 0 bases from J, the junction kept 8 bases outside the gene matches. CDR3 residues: CASSFRRQGASYEQYF. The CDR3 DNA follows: TGTGCCAGCAGCTTCCGCCGACAGGGTGCCTCCTACGAGCAGTACTTC.

The CDR3 DNA sequence: TGTGCCAGCAGTTTATTCCCAGCGGTGGGCTCTGGGGCCAACGTCCTGACTTTC. Residues: CASSLFPAVGSGANVLTF. The J gene is TRBJ2-6, the V gene TRBV27, with D tentatively TRBD2 (5 bases). The CDR3 contains 18 residues. The germline V and J ends were trimmed by 1 base and 0 bases, with 13 bases remaining between them. Per germline, CDR1 MNHEY and CDR2 SMNVEV (reference sequence).

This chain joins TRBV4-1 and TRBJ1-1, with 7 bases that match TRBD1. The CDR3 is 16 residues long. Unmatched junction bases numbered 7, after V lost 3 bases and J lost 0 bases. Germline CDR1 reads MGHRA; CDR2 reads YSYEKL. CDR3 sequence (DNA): TGCGCCAGCAGCCATCCCAGACAGGGTTTGAACACTGAAGCTTTCTTT. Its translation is CASSHPRQGLNTEAFF.

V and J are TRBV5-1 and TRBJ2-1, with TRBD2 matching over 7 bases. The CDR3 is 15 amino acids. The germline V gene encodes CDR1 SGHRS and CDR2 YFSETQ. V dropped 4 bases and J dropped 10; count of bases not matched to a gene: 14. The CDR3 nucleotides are TGCGCCAGCAGCCCTACTAGCGCCCGAATTGGGGAGCAGTTCTTC. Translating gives CASSPTSARIGEQFF.

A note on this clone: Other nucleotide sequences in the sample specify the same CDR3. The CDR3 region has the DNA TGTGCCAGCAGTGAGGCGCGGGGGGCAATTGGAAACACCATATATTTT. This gives the protein CASSEARGAIGNTIYF. The rearrangement uses TRBV2 and TRBJ1-3; D is perhaps TRBD1 (6 bases). V lost 3 bases, J lost 3 bases, and 15 bases lay in between. This CDR3 comprises 16 residues. Per the germline V gene, CDR1 is SNHLY and CDR2 is FYNNEI. Supplemented by reference TRBV2 and TRBJ1-3, the full variable domain reads EPEVTQTPSHQVTQMGQEVILRCVPISNHLYFYWYRQILGQKVEFLVSFYNNEISEKSEIFDDQFSVERPDGSNFTLKIRSTKLEDSAMYFCASSEARGAIGNTIYFGEGSWLTVV.

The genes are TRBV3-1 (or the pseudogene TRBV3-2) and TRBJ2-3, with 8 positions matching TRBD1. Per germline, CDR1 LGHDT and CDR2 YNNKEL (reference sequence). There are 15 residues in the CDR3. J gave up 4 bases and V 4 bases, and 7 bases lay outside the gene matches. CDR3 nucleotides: TGTGCCAGCAGCCTGGACAGGGTGGTATCAGATACGCAGTATTTT. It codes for CASSLDRVVSDTQYF.

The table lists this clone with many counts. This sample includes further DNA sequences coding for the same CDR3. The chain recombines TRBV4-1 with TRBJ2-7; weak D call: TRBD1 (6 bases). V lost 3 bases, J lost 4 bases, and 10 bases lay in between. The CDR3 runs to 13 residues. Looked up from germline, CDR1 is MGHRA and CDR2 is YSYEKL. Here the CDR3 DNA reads TGCGCCAGCAGCCAGCACAGGGAGTACGAGCAGTACTTC. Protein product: CASSQHREYEQYF.

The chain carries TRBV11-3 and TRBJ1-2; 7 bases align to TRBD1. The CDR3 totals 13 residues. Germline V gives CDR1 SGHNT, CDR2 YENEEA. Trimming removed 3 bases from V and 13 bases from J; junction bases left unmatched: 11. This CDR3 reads CASSLGTDFELTF. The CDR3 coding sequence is TGTGCCAGCAGCTTGGGGACAGACTTCGAACTCACCTTC.